This T cell receptor (beta chain) emerged from a study of early T cells in non-severe SARS-CoV-2 infection (dated by TCRdb to the early 2020s). Study-level background: TCR sequencing used bulk RNA from unsorted whole blood, so alpha and beta chains could not be paired.

As encoded in the germline V gene, CDR1 is MNHEY while CDR2 is SVGAGI. The junction carries 15 bases between V and J, which are trimmed by 8 bases and 8 bases respectively. The CDR3 holds 12 amino acids from the cysteine to the phenylalanine. Solely the CDR3 DNA is kept, with 36 bases framed from the first base. The method was 5' RACE. TCRdb shows the sequencer as NextSeq 500. In the TCR library protocol, unique molecular identifiers were attached to individual cDNA molecules to correct for PCR bias and sequencing error. Both TCR alpha and beta chains were sequenced, and tight co-correlation was observed between alpha and beta sequence abundances in each sample. In the paper's pipeline: Decombinator V4 was used to annotate the V gene, J gene and CDR3 of the TCR sequences. Expanded TCRs were defined as changing significantly between any two time points under a Poisson model with p below 0.0001. TCR abundances were normalised to the total number of TCRs sequenced per sample and expressed as counts per million. MAIT TCRs were defined by TRAV1-2 paired with TRAJ12, TRAJ20 or TRAJ33, and iNKT TCRs by TRAV10 paired with TRAJ18. VDJdb, accessed on 1 November 2021, was searched for TCRs annotated for CMV, EBV and SARS-CoV-2, and TCRs annotated for more than one antigen were excluded. TCRdb itself trimmed the public reads at Q25 with fastp, ran MiXCR and retained productive beta chains. For every CDR3 protein sequence, its rows merge into one entry that carries the most common genes and DNA. The V and J calls, along with clone size, are taken from TCRdb and not from the paper's own processing. This sample is represented by tens of thousands of distinct CDR3 sequences; around 13% of them were singletons. Around 4.5% of the sample is taken by the ten largest.

A word on this clonotype: Its cognate antigen has yet to be identified. The sample holds no much larger clone one base away, and base qualities are not on file.

Summary of the overall study and its limitations: Matching against VDJdb was skewed toward anti-spike CD8 responses, likely underestimated virus-specific expansions, and missed private and CD4 specificities.

The study was a case-control design nested within a healthcare worker cohort in London, UK, with weekly nasopharyngeal swab PCR tests and blood sampling. Between 23 and 31 March 2020, the week of the UK lockdown, healthcare workers were enrolled and then followed up weekly for as long as 16 weeks. This clonotype originated in an adult who was a healthcare worker with PCR-confirmed SARS-CoV-2 infection or an uninfected control (not recorded which). The sequencing sample was made of whole blood. This receptor chain uses TRBV6-5 and TRBJ1-2; TRBD1 is a weak D gene call, 5 bases matching. For the CDR3, the sequence is CASSGGGGGYTF. The nucleotide sequence is given as TGTGCCAGCTCCGGGGGGGGAGGCGGCTACACCTTC.